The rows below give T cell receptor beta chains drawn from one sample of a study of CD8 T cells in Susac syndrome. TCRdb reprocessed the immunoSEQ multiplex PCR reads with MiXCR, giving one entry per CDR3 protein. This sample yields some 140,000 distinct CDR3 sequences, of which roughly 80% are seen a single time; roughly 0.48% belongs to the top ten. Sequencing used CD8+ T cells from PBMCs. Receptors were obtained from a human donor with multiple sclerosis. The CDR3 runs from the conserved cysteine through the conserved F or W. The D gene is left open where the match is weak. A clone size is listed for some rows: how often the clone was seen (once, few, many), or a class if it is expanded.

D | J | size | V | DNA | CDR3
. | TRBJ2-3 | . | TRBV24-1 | TGTGCCATACAAGGGGAGTCACACACAGATACGCAGTATTTT | CAIQGESHTDTQYF
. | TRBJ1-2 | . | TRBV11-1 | TGTGCCAGCAGCTTAGACTATGGACATAATGGCTACACCTTC | CASSLDYGHNGYTF
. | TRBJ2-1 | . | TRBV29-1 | TGCAGCGTTGATATGGGCAATGAGCAGTTCTTC | CSVDMGNEQFF
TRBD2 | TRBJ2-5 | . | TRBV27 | TGTGCCAGCAGTTTAACTAGCGGGGATCAAGAGACCCAGTACTTC | CASSLTSGDQETQYF
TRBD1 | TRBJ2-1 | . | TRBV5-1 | TGCGCCAGCAGGCGGGACAGGGGGGCCCACAATGAGCAGTTCTTC | CASRRDRGAHNEQFF
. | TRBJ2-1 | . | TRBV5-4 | TGTGCCAGCAGCGCAGGGGATTTGGGACTTCGCAATGAGCAGTTCTTC | CASSAGDLGLRNEQFF
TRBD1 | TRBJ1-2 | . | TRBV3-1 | TGTGCCAGCAGCCCTGGGACAGAGGTCCATTACTATGGCTACACCTTC | CASSPGTEVHYYGYTF
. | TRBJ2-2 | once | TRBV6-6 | TGTGCCAGCAGTTATACAGGGACGAACACCGGGGAGCTGTTTTTT | CASSYTGTNTGELFF
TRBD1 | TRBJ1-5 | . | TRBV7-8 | TGTGCCAGCAGGCTGCAGGGGGCAGGACAGCCCCAGCATTTT | CASRLQGAGQPQHF
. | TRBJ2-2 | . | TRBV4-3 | TGCGCCAGCAGCCAAGACATGGCGGCCCCCGGGGAGCTGTTTTTT | CASSQDMAAPGELFF
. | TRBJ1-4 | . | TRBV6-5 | TGTGCCAGCAGTTACAAGGGGAGGGCTGGGGAAAAACTGTTTTTT | CASSYKGRAGEKLFF
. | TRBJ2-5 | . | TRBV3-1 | TGTGCCAGCAGCCAAGTGATGAGGGGTCAAGAGACCCAGTACTTC | CASSQVMRGQETQYF
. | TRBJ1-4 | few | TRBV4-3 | TGCGCCAGCAGCCAAGTGTGGGGGTCGATTGCAACTAATGAAAAACTGTTTTTT | CASSQVWGSIATNEKLFF
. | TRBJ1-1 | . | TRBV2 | TGTGCCAGCATGAGGGGTAACACTGAAGCTTTCTTT | CASMRGNTEAFF
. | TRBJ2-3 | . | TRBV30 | TGTGCCTGGAGTGTTTCGACGCTCACAGATACGCAGTATTTT | CAWSVSTLTDTQYF
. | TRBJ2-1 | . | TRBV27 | TGTGCCAGCAGAGGACTCACACAAACAGGGGAGCAGTTCTTC | CASRGLTQTGEQFF
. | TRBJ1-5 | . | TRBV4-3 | TGCGCCAGCAGCCAAGAACAGGACGGCCCCAATCAGCCCCAGCATTTT | CASSQEQDGPNQPQHF
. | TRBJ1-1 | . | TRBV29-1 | TGCAGCGTTGAAGTCCCCGGGTTTGGTTTAGGAGCTTTCTTT | CSVEVPGFGLGAFF
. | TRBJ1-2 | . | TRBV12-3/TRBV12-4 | TGTGCCAGCAGTTTATCCGGGGGAAAAAACTATGGCTACACCTTC | CASSLSGGKNYGYTF
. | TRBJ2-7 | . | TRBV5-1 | TGCGCCAGCACACCGGATCTGGCCTACGAGCAGTACTTC | CASTPDLAYEQYF
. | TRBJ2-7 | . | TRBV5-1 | TGCGCCAGCAGCCCGCTCATTGTGGCTGCCTACGAGCAGTACTTC | CASSPLIVAAYEQYF
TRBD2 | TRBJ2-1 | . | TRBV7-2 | TGTGCCAGCAGCCACCCCAGACTAGCCCGGAGGAATGAGCAGTTCTTC | CASSHPRLARRNEQFF
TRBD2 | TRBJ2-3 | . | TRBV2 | TGTGCCAGCCGGCCCAGCGGGGGGCTGACGAGCACAGATACGCAGTATTTT | CASRPSGGLTSTDTQYF
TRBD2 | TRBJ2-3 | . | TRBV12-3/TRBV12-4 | TGTGCCAGCAGTGGGGGGGGACTAGCTCGAGATACGCAGTATTTT | CASSGGGLARDTQYF
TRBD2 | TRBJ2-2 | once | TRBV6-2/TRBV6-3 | TGTGCCAGCAGCAAGCAGAGCGGGGAAACCGGGGAGCTGTTTTTT | CASSKQSGETGELFF
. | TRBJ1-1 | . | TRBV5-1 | TGCGCCAGCAGCTTGCAGGGCACGAACACTGAAGCTTTCTTT | CASSLQGTNTEAFF
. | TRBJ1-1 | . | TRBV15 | TGTGCCACCAGCAGAGATCCGTCCGTGAACACTGAAGCTTTCTTT | CATSRDPSVNTEAFF
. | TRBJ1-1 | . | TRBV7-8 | TGTGCCAGCAGCTTAGTCTTCCAGGGTACTTTGTCAGGGGCTTTCTTT | CASSLVFQGTLSGAFF
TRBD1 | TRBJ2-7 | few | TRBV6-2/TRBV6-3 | TGTGCCAGCAGCCTAGGGACAGCCAACGAGCAGTACTTC | CASSLGTANEQYF
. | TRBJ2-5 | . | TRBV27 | TGTGCCAGCAGTTTCCCCCCACCAGAGACCCAGTACTTC | CASSFPPPETQYF
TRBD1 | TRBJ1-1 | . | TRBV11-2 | TGTGCCAGCAGCTATTCGGACAGGGGCACTGAAGCTTTCTTT | CASSYSDRGTEAFF
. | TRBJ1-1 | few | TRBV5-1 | TGCGCCAGCAGCAGACTGGAAGCTTTCTTT | CASSRLEAFF
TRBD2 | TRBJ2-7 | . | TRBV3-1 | TGTGCCAGCAGCGCACCGGGGAGGGGCCGGGTTTACGAGCAGTACTTC | CASSAPGRGRVYEQYF
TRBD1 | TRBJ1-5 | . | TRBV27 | TGTGCCAGTAAACAGGGGTTTGGCAATCAGCCCCAGCATTTT | CASKQGFGNQPQHF
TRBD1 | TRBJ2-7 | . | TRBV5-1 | TGCGCCAGCACCTCGACAGGGAACCCCTACGAGCAGTACTTC | CASTSTGNPYEQYF
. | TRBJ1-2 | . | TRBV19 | TGTGCCAGTAGTATCGCGGCGGATGGCTACACCTTC | CASSIAADGYTF
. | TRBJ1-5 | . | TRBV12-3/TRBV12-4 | TGTGCCAGCAGAGAGGGCGGTCAGCCCCAGCATTTT | CASREGGQPQHF
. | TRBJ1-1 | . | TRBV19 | TGTGCCAGTCTCCCCCGGGGAGAGAGGGGATACACTGAAGCTTTCTTT | CASLPRGERGYTEAFF
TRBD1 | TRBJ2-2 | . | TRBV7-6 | TGTGCCAGCAGCCAGGTTGCGGGGACAGGGGGAACCGGGGAGCTGTTTTTT | CASSQVAGTGGTGELFF
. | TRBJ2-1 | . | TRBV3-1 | TGTGCCAGCAGCCAAGATACACAGGGAGTACAGAATGAGCAGTTCTTC | CASSQDTQGVQNEQFF
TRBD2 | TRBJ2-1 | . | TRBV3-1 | TGTGCCAGCAGCCTTGGGGGGGACCCCTACAATGAGCAGTTCTTC | CASSLGGDPYNEQFF
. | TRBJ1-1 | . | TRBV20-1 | TGCAGTGCTAATGGTCTGGCGGGGAACACTGAAGCTTTCTTT | CSANGLAGNTEAFF
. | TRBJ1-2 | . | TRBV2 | TGTGCCAGCCTGACGCCGGGCCCTGCGGTTGGCTACACCTTC | CASLTPGPAVGYTF
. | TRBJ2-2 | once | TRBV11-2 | TGTGCCAGCAGGTTGACCGGGGAGCTGTTTTTT | CASRLTGELFF
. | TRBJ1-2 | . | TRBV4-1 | TGCGCCAGCAGCCACTCACAAACGGGGGACTATGGCTACACCTTC | CASSHSQTGDYGYTF
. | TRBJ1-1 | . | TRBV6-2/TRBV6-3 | TGTGCCAGCAGTTACCTGGGACCGAACACTGAAGCTTTCTTT | CASSYLGPNTEAFF
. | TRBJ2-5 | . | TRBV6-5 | TGTGCCAGCAGCTTAGGGGGAGGGGGTTTGGAGGAGACCCAGTACTTC | CASSLGGGGLEETQYF
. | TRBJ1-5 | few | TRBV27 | TGTGCCAGCAGTTTTCGGGGTGGCAATCAGCCCCAGCATTTT | CASSFRGGNQPQHF